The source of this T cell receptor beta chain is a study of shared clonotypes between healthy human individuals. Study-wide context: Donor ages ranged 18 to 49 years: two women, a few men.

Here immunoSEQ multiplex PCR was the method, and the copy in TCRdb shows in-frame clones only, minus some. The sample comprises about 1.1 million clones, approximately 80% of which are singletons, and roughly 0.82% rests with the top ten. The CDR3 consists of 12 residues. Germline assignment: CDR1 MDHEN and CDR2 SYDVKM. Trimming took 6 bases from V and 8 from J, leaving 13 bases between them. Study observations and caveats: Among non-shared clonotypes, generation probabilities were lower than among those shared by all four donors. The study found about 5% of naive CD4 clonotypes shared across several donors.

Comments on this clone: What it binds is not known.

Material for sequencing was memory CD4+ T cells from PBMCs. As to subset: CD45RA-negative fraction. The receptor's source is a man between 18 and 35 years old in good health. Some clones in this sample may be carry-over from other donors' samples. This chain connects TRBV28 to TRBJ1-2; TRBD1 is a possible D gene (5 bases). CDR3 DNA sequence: TGTGCCAGCAGCCCTTCGAAGGGGGGCTACACCTTC. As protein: CASSPSKGGYTF.